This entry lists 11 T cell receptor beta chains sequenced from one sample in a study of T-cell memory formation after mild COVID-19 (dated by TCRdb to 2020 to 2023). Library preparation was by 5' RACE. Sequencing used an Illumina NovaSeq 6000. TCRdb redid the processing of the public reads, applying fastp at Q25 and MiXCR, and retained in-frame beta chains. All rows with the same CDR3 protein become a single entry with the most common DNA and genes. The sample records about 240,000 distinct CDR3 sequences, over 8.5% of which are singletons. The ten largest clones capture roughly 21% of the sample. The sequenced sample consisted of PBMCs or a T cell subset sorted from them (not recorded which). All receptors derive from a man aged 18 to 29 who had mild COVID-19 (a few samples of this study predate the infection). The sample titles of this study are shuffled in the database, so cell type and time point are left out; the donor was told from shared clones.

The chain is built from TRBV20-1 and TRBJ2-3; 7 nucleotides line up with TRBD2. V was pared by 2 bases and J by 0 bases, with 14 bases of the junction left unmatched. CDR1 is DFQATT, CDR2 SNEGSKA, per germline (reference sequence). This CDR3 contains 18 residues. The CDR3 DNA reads TGCAGTGCTAGACTCCCGGCGTCGGGACTACTAAGCACAGATACGCAGTATTTT. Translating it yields CSARLPASGLLSTDTQYF.

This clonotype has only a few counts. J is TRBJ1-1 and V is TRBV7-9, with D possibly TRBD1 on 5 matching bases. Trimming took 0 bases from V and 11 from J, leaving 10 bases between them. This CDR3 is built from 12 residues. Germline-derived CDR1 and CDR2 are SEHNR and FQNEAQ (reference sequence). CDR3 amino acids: CASSLAIGGAFF. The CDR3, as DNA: TGTGCCAGCAGCTTAGCGATTGGGGGGGCTTTCTTT. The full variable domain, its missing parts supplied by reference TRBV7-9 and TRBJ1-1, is DTGVSQNPRHKITKRGQNVTFRCDPISEHNRLYWYRQTLGQGPEFLTYFQNEAQLEKSRLLSDRFSAERPKGSFSTLEIQRTEQGDSAMYLCASSLAIGGAFFGQGTRLTVV.

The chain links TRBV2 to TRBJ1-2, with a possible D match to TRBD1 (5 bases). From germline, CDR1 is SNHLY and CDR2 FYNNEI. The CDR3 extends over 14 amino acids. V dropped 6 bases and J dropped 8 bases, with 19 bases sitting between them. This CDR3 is CASSLSGQSAGYTF. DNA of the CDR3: TGTGCCAGCAGCCTAAGTGGACAATCTGCGGGCTACACCTTC.

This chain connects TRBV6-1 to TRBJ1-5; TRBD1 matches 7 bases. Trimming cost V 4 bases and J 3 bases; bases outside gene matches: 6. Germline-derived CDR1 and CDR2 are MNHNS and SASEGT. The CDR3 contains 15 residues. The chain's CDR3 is CASSGLGQFNQPQHF. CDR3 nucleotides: TGTGCCAGCAGTGGTTTGGGACAGTTCAATCAGCCCCAGCATTTT.

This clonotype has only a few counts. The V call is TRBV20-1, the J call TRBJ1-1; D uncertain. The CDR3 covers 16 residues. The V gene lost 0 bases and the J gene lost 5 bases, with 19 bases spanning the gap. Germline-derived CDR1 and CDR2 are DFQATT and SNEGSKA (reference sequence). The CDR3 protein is CSARDTGSAVRTEAFF. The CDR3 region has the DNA TGCAGTGCTAGAGATACCGGAAGTGCGGTACGGACTGAAGCTTTCTTT.

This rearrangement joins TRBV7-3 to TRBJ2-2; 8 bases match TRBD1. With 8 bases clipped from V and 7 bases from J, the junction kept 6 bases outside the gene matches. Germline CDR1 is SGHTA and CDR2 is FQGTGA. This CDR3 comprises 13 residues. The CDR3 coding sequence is TGTGCCAGCCAGGGGGCCTTTGGCGGGGAGCTGTTTTTT. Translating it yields CASQGAFGGELFF. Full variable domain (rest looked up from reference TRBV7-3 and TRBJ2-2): GAGVSQTPSNKVTEKGKYVELRCDPISGHTALYWYRQSLGQGPEFLIYFQGTGAADDSGLPNDRFFAVRPEGSVSTLKIQRTERGDSAVYLCASQGAFGGELFFGEGSRLTVL.

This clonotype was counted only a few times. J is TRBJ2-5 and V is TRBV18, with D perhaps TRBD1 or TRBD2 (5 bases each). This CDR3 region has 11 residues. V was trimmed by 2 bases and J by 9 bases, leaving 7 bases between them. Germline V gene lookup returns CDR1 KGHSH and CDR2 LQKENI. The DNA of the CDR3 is TGTGCCAGCTCACCATCGGGGCCCCAGTACTTC. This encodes CASSPSGPQYF.

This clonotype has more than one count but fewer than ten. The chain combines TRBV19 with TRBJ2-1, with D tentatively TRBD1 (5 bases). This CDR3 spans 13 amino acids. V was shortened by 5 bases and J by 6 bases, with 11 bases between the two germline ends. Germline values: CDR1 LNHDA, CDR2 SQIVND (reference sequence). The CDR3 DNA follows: TGTGCCAGTAGTGCAGGGTACTCCAATGAGCAGTTCTTC. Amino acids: CASSAGYSNEQFF.

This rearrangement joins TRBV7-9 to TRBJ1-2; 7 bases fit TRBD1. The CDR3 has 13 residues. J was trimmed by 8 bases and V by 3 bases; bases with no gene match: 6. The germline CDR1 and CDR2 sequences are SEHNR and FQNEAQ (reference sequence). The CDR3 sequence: CASSFEGARGYTF. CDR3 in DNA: TGTGCCAGCAGCTTCGAGGGGGCTCGGGGCTACACCTTC.

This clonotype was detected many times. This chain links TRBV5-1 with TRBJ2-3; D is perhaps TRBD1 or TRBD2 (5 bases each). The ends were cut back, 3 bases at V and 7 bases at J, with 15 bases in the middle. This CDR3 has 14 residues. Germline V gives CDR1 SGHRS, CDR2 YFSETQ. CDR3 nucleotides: TGCGCCAGCAGCTCCGGGACGCCGGGAAATACGCAGTATTTT. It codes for CASSSGTPGNTQYF. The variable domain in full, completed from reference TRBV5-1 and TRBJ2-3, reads KAGVTQTPRYLIKTRGQQVTLSCSPISGHRSVSWYQQTPGQGLQFLFEYFSETQRNKGNFPGRFSGRQFSNSRSEMNVSTLELGDSALYLCASSSGTPGNTQYFGPGTRLTVL.

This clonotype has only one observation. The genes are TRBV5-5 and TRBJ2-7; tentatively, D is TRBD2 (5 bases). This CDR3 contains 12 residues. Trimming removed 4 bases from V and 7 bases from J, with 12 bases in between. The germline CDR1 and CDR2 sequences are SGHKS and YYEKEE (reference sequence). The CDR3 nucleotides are TGTGCCAGCAGCCTAATCCCGGGAGAGCAGTACTTC. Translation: CASSLIPGEQYF.